This section outlines one T cell receptor beta chain sequence together with its context. Some clones are missing from TCRdb's copy, which holds only in-frame ones; the method was immunoSEQ multiplex PCR. The sample shows about 2,100,000 clones, roughly 91% of them seen only once. The sample comes from a study of shared clonotypes between healthy human individuals. V gave up 6 bases and J gave up 5 bases, with 20 bases separating them. CDR1 is LNHDA, CDR2 SQIVND, per germline (reference sequence). CDR3 length equals 15 residues. The naive CD8 population came from CD45RO-negative cells selected for CCR7, without terminally differentiated effector memory CD45RA+ cells.

Sequenced material: naive CD8+ T cells from PBMCs. This receptor was obtained from a man younger than 35 in good health. Some clones in this sample may be carry-over from other donors' samples. The chain combines TRBV19 with TRBJ2-7; TRBD1 is a possible D gene (6 bases). CDR3 loop: CASSDRLLGPHEQYF. Here the CDR3 DNA reads TGTGCCAGTAGCGACAGGTTACTCGGGCCCCACGAGCAGTACTTC. The variable domain in full, with the rest retrieved from reference TRBV19 and TRBJ2-7, is DGGITQSPKYLFRKEGQNVTLSCEQNLNHDAMYWYRQDPGQGLRLIYYSQIVNDFQKGDIAEGYSVSREKKESFPLTVTSAQKNPTAFYLCASSDRLLGPHEQYFGPGTRLTVT.